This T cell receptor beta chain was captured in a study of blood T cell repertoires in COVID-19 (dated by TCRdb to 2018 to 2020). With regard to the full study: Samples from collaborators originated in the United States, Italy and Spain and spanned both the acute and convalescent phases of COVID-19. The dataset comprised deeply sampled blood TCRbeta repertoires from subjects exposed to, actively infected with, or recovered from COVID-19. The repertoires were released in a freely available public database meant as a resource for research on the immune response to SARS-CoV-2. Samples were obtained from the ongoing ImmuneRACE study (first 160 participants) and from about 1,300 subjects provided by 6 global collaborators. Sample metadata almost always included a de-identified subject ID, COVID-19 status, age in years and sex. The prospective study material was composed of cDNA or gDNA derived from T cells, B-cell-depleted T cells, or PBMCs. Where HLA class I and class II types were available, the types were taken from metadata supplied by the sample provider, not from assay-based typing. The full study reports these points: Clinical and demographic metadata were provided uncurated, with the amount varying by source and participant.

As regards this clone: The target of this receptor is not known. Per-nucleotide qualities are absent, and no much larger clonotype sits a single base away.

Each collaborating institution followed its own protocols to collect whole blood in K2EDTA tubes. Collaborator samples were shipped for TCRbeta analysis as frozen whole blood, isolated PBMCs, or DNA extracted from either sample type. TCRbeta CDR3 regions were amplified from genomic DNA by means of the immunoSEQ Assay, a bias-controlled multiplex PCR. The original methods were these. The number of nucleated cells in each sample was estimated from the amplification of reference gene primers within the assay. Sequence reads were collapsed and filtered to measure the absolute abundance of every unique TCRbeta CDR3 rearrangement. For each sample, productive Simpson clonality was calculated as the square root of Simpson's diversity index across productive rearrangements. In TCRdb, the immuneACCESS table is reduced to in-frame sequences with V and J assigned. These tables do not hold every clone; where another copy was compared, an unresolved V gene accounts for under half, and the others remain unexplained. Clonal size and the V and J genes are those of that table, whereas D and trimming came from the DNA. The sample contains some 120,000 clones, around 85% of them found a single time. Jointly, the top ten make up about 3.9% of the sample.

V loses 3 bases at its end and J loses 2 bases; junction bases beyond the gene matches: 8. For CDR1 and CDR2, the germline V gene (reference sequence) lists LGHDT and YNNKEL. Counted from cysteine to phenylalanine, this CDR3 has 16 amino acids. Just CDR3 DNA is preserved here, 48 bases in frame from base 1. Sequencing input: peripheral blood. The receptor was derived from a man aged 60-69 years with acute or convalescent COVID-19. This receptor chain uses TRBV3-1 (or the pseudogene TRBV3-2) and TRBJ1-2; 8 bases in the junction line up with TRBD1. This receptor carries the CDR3 CASSHPRQGKNYGYTF. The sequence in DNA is TGTGCCAGCAGCCATCCCAGACAGGGGAAGAACTATGGCTACACCTTC.